Below, 23 T cell receptor beta chains from the same sample are listed, as sequenced in a study of shared clonotypes between healthy human individuals. The repertoire was sequenced with immunoSEQ multiplex PCR; TCRdb's copy has only in-frame clones and lacks some. This sample has roughly 2.5 million clones; just over 90% occur once, and the top ten carry around 0.14%. The sample comprised naive CD4+ T cells sorted from blood. Subset reported: CD45RA+ positively selected. The receptors here all came from a man aged 18-30 years in good health.

V gene TRBV6-1 combines with J gene TRBJ1-2; D unresolved. V lost 5 bases to trimming and J lost 2 bases, with 12 bases between them. The V gene's germline CDR1 is MNHNS and CDR2 SASEGT. The CDR3 loop spans 14 amino acids. The CDR3 bases are TGTGCCAGCAGTACCCCGACCGGGAACTATGGCTACACCTTC. It is translated as CASSTPTGNYGYTF.

The rearrangement joins TRBV5-4 to TRBJ2-3; D possibly corresponds to TRBD1 (6 bases). The V and J ends lost 1 base and 5 bases respectively, with 11 bases between them. The germline V gene has CDR1 SGHNT and CDR2 YYREEE (reference sequence). The CDR3 spans 14 residues. DNA of the CDR3: TGTGCCAGCAGCTTGAACAGGGTTAAAGATACGCAGTATTTT. Encoded protein: CASSLNRVKDTQYF.

The chain carries TRBV5-1 and TRBJ2-2; TRBD1 is a possible D gene (6 bases). This CDR3 spans 15 amino acids. Germline values: CDR1 SGHRS, CDR2 YFSETQ. V shed 4 bases and J shed 4 bases, with 14 bases lying between them. CDR3 bases: TGCGCCAGCAGCGACCAGGGGATGGGCACCGGGGAGCTGTTTTTT. As protein: CASSDQGMGTGELFF.

Note on this clone: The junction shows a germline mismatch at one end, possibly a read error. This chain connects TRBV7-8 to TRBJ2-2, with D possibly matching TRBD2 (5 bases). Germline V gene sequence: CDR1 SGHVS, CDR2 FQNEAQ. The CDR3 covers 15 residues. This chain's CDR3 is CASSQRMGIHRGAVF. In DNA form, the CDR3 reads TGTGCCAGCAGCCAACGAATGGGGATACACCGGGGAGCTGTTTTT.

In nucleotides, the CDR3 is TGTGCCAGTAGTAGAGCACAGGGACCCTCACCCCTCCACTTT. Translated: CASSRAQGPSPLHF. The chain combines TRBV19 with TRBJ1-6; D perhaps matches TRBD1 (6 bases). Looked up from germline, CDR1 is LNHDA and CDR2 is SQIVND (reference sequence). Trimming left V 4 bases short and J 10 bases short, with 14 bases between. This CDR3 has 14 amino acids.

There are a few counts of this clone. The chain recombines TRBV19 with TRBJ2-7, with D tentatively TRBD1 (5 bases). This CDR3 comprises 12 residues. Germline-derived CDR1 and CDR2 are LNHDA and SQIVND (reference sequence). The ends were cut back, 1 base at V and 7 bases at J, with 8 bases in the middle. CDR3 coding DNA: TGTGCCAGTAGTATAGTTTCAGGGGAGCAGTACTTC. This gives the protein CASSIVSGEQYF. The complete variable domain, with remaining parts taken from reference TRBV19 and TRBJ2-7, reads DGGITQSPKYLFRKEGQNVTLSCEQNLNHDAMYWYRQDPGQGLRLIYYSQIVNDFQKGDIAEGYSVSREKKESFPLTVTSAQKNPTAFYLCASSIVSGEQYFGPGTRLTVT.

V is TRBV30 and J is TRBJ1-5; D might be TRBD1 (6 bases). Trimming removed 5 bases from V and 6 bases from J, with 14 bases in between. The germline gives CDR1 GTSNPN, CDR2 SVGIG (reference sequence). This CDR3 is built from 13 residues. Written as DNA, the CDR3 is TGTGCCTGGGAACAGGGATTGGGTCAGCCCCAGCATTTT. This gives the protein CAWEQGLGQPQHF.

J is TRBJ2-1 and V is TRBV5-6; 11 nucleotides line up with TRBD2. Looked up from germline, CDR1 is SGHDT and CDR2 is YYEEEE. V lost 0 bases, J lost 9 bases, and 17 bases stayed unmatched. This CDR3 comprises 19 residues. CDR3 sequence: CASSLVTSGDHYWDTEQFF. In DNA, the CDR3 is TGTGCCAGCAGCTTGGTGACTAGCGGGGACCATTACTGGGACACTGAGCAGTTCTTC.

DNA for the CDR3: TGTGCCAGCAGTCCATCCCACTTCGACAGAGCCTCTAACTATGGCTACACCTTC. Protein sequence: CASSPSHFDRASNYGYTF. The V call is TRBV27, the J call TRBJ1-2; D might be TRBD1 (5 bases). CDR1 is MNHEY, CDR2 SMNVEV, per germline (reference sequence). This CDR3 is 18 amino acids long. Trimming removed 5 bases at V and 0 bases at J, with 22 bases between.

J is TRBJ1-2 and V is TRBV5-4, with a weak D call TRBD1 (6 bases). The germline gives CDR1 SGHNT, CDR2 YYREEE (reference sequence). This CDR3 comprises 14 residues. Between the trimmed V and J ends, which lost 3 bases and 4 bases, there was a span of 13 bases. The CDR3, as DNA: TGTGCCAGCAGCTATCAACAGGGCTCCTATGGCTACACCTTC. This encodes CASSYQQGSYGYTF.

This clone occurred a few times. The chain carries TRBV18 and TRBJ1-1, with 10 bases matching TRBD1. Germline assignment: CDR1 KGHSH and CDR2 LQKENI. The CDR3 sequence is 14 residues long. V trimming: 5 bases; J trimming: 4 bases; junction bases outside the gene matches: 4. CDR3 nucleotides: TGTGCCAGCTCAAGGACAGGGGGTGGCACTGAAGCTTTCTTT. Its translation: CASSRTGGGTEAFF.

This rearrangement joins TRBV19 to TRBJ2-2; no clear D gene. Germline V gene sequence: CDR1 LNHDA, CDR2 SQIVND (reference sequence). The CDR3 runs to 16 residues. V dropped 2 bases and J dropped 0 bases, with 10 bases sitting between them. The CDR3 bases are TGTGCCAGTAGTATATCGGTAGATCCGAACACCGGGGAGCTGTTTTTT. Its protein is CASSISVDPNTGELFF.

This sequence joins TRBV25-1 and TRBJ1-1; TRBD1 aligns across 10 bases. This CDR3 is 14 amino acids long. Germline V lookup: CDR1 MGHDK, CDR2 SYGVNS. With V trimmed by 2 bases and J by 4 bases, 1 base remained unmatched. The DNA for the CDR3 is TGTGCCAGCAGTGAAAGGGACAGGGGCACTGAAGCTTTCTTT. As protein: CASSERDRGTEAFF. The complete variable domain, with remaining parts taken from reference TRBV25-1 and TRBJ1-1, reads EADIYQTPRYLVIGTGKKITLECSQTMGHDKMYWYQQDPGMELHLIHYSYGVNSTEKGDLSSESTVSRIRTEHFPLTLESARPSHTSQYLCASSERDRGTEAFFGQGTRLTVV.

The table lists this clone with a count of one. This rearrangement joins TRBV5-5 to TRBJ2-6, with D uncertain. Germline-derived CDR1 and CDR2 are SGHKS and YYEKEE (reference sequence). The V end lost 6 bases, the J end lost 0 bases, and 7 bases lay between the germline ends. The CDR3 extends over 14 amino acids. DNA for the CDR3: TGTGCCAGCAACGAGCCCTCTGGGGCCAACGTCCTGACTTTC. It codes for CASNEPSGANVLTF.

This chain joins TRBV5-1 and TRBJ1-2; tentative D call: TRBD1 (6 bases). The V end lost 1 base, the J end lost 7 bases, and 11 bases lay between the germline ends. Germline assignment: CDR1 SGHRS and CDR2 YFSETQ. CDR3 length equals 13 residues. Here the CDR3 reads CASSLTGNFGYTF. For the CDR3, the DNA is TGCGCCAGCAGCTTGACAGGGAATTTTGGCTACACCTTC.

This rearrangement joins TRBV7-8 to TRBJ2-7; D ambiguous. The CDR3 is 15 residues long. V was clipped by 4 bases and J by 2 bases, with 15 bases between them. Germline loops: CDR1 SGHVS, CDR2 FQNEAQ. The CDR3 loop reads CASSSSEEPPYEQYF. CDR3 in DNA: TGTGCCAGCAGCTCCTCAGAAGAACCTCCCTACGAGCAGTACTTC. Combining the CDR3 with reference TRBV7-8 and TRBJ2-7 gives the whole variable domain GAGVSQSPRYKVAKRGQDVALRCDPISGHVSLFWYQQALGQGPEFLTYFQNEAQLDKSGLPSDRFFAERPEGSVSTLKIQRTQQEDSAVYLCASSSSEEPPYEQYFGPGTRLTVT.

This clone was seen just once. The gene calls are TRBV19 and TRBJ2-7; D is uncertain. The CDR3 totals 15 residues. Trimming removed 1 base from V and 2 bases from J, with 12 bases in between. Per the germline V gene, CDR1 is LNHDA and CDR2 is SQIVND (reference sequence). In DNA form, the CDR3 reads TGTGCCAGTAGTATAGGGACGGTAGGACCCTACGAGCAGTACTTC. It yields the protein CASSIGTVGPYEQYF.

This clone has more than one count but fewer than ten. This sequence joins TRBV30 and TRBJ1-1, with D unresolved. CDR3 length: 10 residues. Trimming shortened V by 1 base and J by 9 bases, and 6 bases separated the two germline ends. Per germline, CDR1 GTSNPN and CDR2 SVGIG (reference sequence). This chain's CDR3 is CAWSEYQAFF. The CDR3 DNA is TGTGCCTGGAGTGAGTACCAAGCTTTCTTT.

The chain carries TRBV28 and TRBJ2-7, with 11 bases fitting TRBD1. CDR3 length: 14 residues. Trimming at V came to 4 bases and at J to 6 bases, leaving 5 bases not matched to a gene. The germline V gene encodes CDR1 MDHEN and CDR2 SYDVKM. CDR3 in amino acids: CASSSRTGGFEQYF. Written as DNA, the CDR3 is TGTGCCAGCAGTTCCCGGACAGGGGGCTTCGAGCAGTACTTC.

The J gene is TRBJ2-2, the V gene TRBV6-6; D unclear. The V end was cut by 6 bases, the J end by 3 bases, with 14 bases between. Per the germline V gene, CDR1 is MNHNY and CDR2 is SVGAGI (reference sequence). There are 15 residues in the CDR3. CDR3 in amino acids: CASSRPISYTGELFF. CDR3 coding DNA: TGTGCCAGCAGCCGACCTATTTCTTACACCGGGGAGCTGTTTTTT.

J is TRBJ1-1 and V is TRBV28; 9 bases line up with TRBD1. Germline lookup yields CDR1 MDHEN and CDR2 SYDVKM. Trimming cost V 5 bases and J 4 bases; bases outside gene matches: 11. The CDR3 has 16 amino acids. CDR3 in DNA: TGTGCCAGCAGTCACCCCGGGACAGGGTTCTTCACTGAAGCTTTCTTT. Amino acid sequence: CASSHPGTGFFTEAFF. Full variable domain (missing parts from reference TRBV28 and TRBJ1-1): DVKVTQSSRYLVKRTGEKVFLECVQDMDHENMFWYRQDPGLGLRLIYFSYDVKMKEKGDIPEGYSVSREKKERFSLILESASTNQTSMYLCASSHPGTGFFTEAFFGQGTRLTVV.

V and J are TRBV10-3 and TRBJ1-2; 9 bases are a match to TRBD1. The CDR3 has 15 residues. CDR1 is ENHRY, CDR2 SYGVKD, per germline. With V trimmed by 3 bases and J by 8 bases, 10 bases remained unmatched. CDR3 protein: CAISDPRGTGPGYTF. CDR3 sequence (DNA): TGTGCCATCAGTGACCCCCGCGGGACAGGGCCCGGCTACACCTTC.

V and J are TRBV7-9 and TRBJ2-1, with 7 bases fitting TRBD1. Per germline, CDR1 SEHNR and CDR2 FQNEAQ (reference sequence). The CDR3 consists of 16 residues. V was clipped by 7 bases and J by 2 bases; unmatched bases: 11. CDR3 in amino acids: CASIQGPGTAYNEQFF. The CDR3 region has the DNA TGTGCCAGCATCCAAGGGCCCGGGACAGCCTACAATGAGCAGTTCTTC.